This T cell receptor beta chain was profiled in a study of metastatic and nonmetastatic thyroid tumors. About the research overall: Repertoire comparison spanned blood and tumor or nodule tissue of malignant and benign thyroid patients.

The CDR3 runs to 12 residues. V lost 4 bases, J lost 13 bases, and 16 bases lay in between. The germline CDR1 and CDR2 sequences are SNHLY and FYNNEI. General study results and limits: Significantly greater TCR beta diversity was reportedly found in malignant thyroid tumors than in benign nodules (in blood and tumor).

No patient had received any treatment before thyroid surgery. Of note for this clone: Antigen: not known.

Per the original data handling: Built for papillary thyroid cancer, a distant-metastasis classifier drew on CDR3 differences across clinicopathological groups. TCRdb reanalyzed the PCR reads with MiXCR. TCRdb, rather than the study authors, made the V and J calls. The top ten clones hold approximately 30% of a sample with 3,500 to 5,000 clones, 35% of them seen once. The clonotype comes from a female donor with papillary thyroid cancer or a benign thyroid nodule (not recorded which). Some clones in this sample may be carry-over from other donors' samples. The rearrangement joins TRBV2 to TRBJ2-5; D might be TRBD2 (6 bases). Sequencing input: adjacent normal tissue. The CDR3 bases are TGTGCCAGCAGTGTAGCGGAAGAGTGGGTGTACTTC. Translated: CASSVAEEWVYF.